This T cell receptor (beta chain) originates from a study of cytomegalovirus exposure and HLA in healthy donors. Broader study findings: Researchers reported in a later analysis that a missense DCLRE1C variant was tied to TCR beta V- and J-gene trimming. A later analysis found TCR association rates differed by HLA locus, highest for DRB1 and lowest for HLA-C.

There are 10 residues in the CDR3. CDR1 LNHDA and CDR2 SQIVND come from the germline V gene (reference sequence). Deletions cut 9 bases from V and 6 bases from J, with 6 bases between. PCR was performed using 60 Vbeta and 13 Jbeta primers. The table came from immunoSEQ multiplex PCR; TCRdb's copy has only in-frame clones and leaves some out. The sample shows roughly 140,000 clones, 82% of them seen only once. With regard to this clone: Its antigen is still unknown.

When sampled, the donors appeared nominally healthy, though they likely had unrecorded immune exposures. The rearrangement uses TRBV19 and TRBJ2-1, with D unresolved. Material for sequencing was PBMCs. This receptor was identified in a male donor in good health and CMV-seronegative. The CDR3 DNA is TGTGCCAGCTCTAGCAATGAGCAGTTCTTC. Translated, it gives CASSSNEQFF.